A single sample gave rise to the 3 T cell receptor beta chains below, sequenced in a study of T-cell memory formation after mild COVID-19. TCRdb redid the calling of the 5' RACE reads with MiXCR, one entry per CDR3 protein. The top ten clones hold about 23% of a sample with roughly 300,000 distinct CDR3 sequences, about 17% of them seen once. Input material: PBMCs or a T cell subset sorted from them (not recorded which). These receptors originate from a man between 18 and 35 years old who had mild COVID-19 (a few samples of this study predate the infection). Cell type and time point are not known.

This clonotype was detected only a few times. This sequence joins TRBV12-5 and TRBJ2-1, with D possibly being TRBD2 (6 bases). The CDR3 runs 14 residues. Germline V lookup: CDR1 LGHNT, CDR2 FRNRAP. The ends were cut back, 2 bases at V and 6 bases at J, with 11 bases in the middle. The CDR3 protein is CASGLNRGFNEQFF. Here the CDR3 DNA reads TGTGCTAGTGGTTTGAACCGGGGGTTCAATGAGCAGTTCTTC.

This clonotype was seen a handful of times. The rearrangement uses TRBV25-1 and TRBJ1-4; D remains ambiguous. The CDR3 has 16 residues. Germline V gene data show CDR1 as MGHDK and CDR2 as SYGVNS. V shed 6 bases and J shed 0 bases, with 14 bases lying between them. The CDR3 is CASSVGRSATNEKLFF. CDR3 DNA: TGTGCCAGCAGCGTCGGACGGTCCGCAACTAATGAAAAACTGTTTTTT.

In its sample, this clonotype was seen a few times. The V call is TRBV15, the J call TRBJ2-7; TRBD1 or TRBD2 may be the D gene (5 bases each). Germline V gene sequence: CDR1 LNHNV, CDR2 YYDKDF (reference sequence). V was cut by 3 bases and J by 3 bases, with 9 bases left in between. The CDR3 runs to 13 residues. The chain's CDR3 is CATSRGENYEQYF. The CDR3, as DNA: TGTGCCACCAGCAGGGGGGAGAACTACGAGCAGTACTTC.